This entry lists 5 T cell receptor beta chains sequenced from one sample in a study of CD8 T cells in Susac syndrome. RNA in amounts of about 0.5 to 1 ug was reverse transcribed with random hexamers. TCRdb independently ran MiXCR on the immunoSEQ multiplex PCR reads; one entry per CDR3 protein. The table records about 200,000 distinct CDR3 sequences, over 85% of them present only once. The sample consisted of CD4+ T cells from PBMCs. The receptor set was obtained from a human donor in good health.

This clonotype occurred a few times. The rearrangement uses TRBV9 and TRBJ2-1; 8 positions match TRBD1. Trimming cost V 7 bases and J 5 bases; bases outside gene matches: 5. The CDR3 runs to 13 residues. Germline loops: CDR1 SGDLS, CDR2 YYNGEE. The CDR3 protein is CASSPGQDNEQFF. CDR3 coding DNA: TGTGCCAGCTCCCCGGGACAGGACAATGAGCAGTTCTTC.

J is TRBJ2-5 and V is TRBV10-3, with TRBD2 matching over 15 bases. Losses at the gene ends were 10 bases for V and 5 bases for J; bases not matched to a gene: 5. Germline V CDR1 and CDR2: ENHRY, SYGVKD. The CDR3 length is 14 residues. CDR3 loop: CATGLAGGDETQYF. CDR3 in DNA: TGTGCCACGGGACTAGCGGGAGGCGATGAGACCCAGTACTTC.

The chain carries TRBV7-9 and TRBJ1-5; weak D call: TRBD1 (5 bases). V lost 5 bases, J lost 7 bases, and 12 bases lay in between. The CDR3 extends over 13 amino acids. Looked up from germline, CDR1 is SEHNR and CDR2 is FQNEAQ (reference sequence). The CDR3 DNA reads TGTGCCAGCAGCGGCAGTGGGGGGCAGCCCCAGCATTTT. Protein sequence: CASSGSGGQPQHF.

The V call is TRBV7-2, the J call TRBJ2-7, with D tentatively TRBD2 (5 bases). V was trimmed by 1 base and J by 5 bases, leaving 12 bases between them. Germline V gives CDR1 SGHTA, CDR2 FQGNSA. This CDR3 is 14 amino acids long. In nucleotides, the CDR3 is TGTGCCAGCAGCTTAGGGAGGACTCCGAACGAGCAGTACTTC. Encoded protein: CASSLGRTPNEQYF.

This clonotype was seen a single time. V is TRBV29-1 and J is TRBJ1-1; D not certain. This CDR3 has 13 residues. Germline values: CDR1 SQVTM, CDR2 ANQGSEA. V was shortened by 1 base and J by 4 bases, with 10 bases between the two germline ends. The CDR3 sequence: CSVEVSLSTEAFF. The CDR3 bases are TGCAGCGTTGAAGTTAGTTTGAGCACTGAAGCTTTCTTT.